One T cell receptor (beta chain) is described in this entry. As handled by the study authors: Reference gene primer amplification gave nucleated cell count estimates. The method was immunoSEQ multiplex PCR; TCRdb's version includes in-frame clones alone and lacks a portion of them. V, J and clone size derive from that table, while D and trimming were established from the DNA sequence. The table shows around 140,000 clones, with about four fifths occurring only once. This specimen belongs to a study of blood T cell repertoires in COVID-19. Study at large: Sites in the United States, Italy and Spain provided acute and convalescent COVID-19 samples. Sources were T cells, B-cell-depleted T cells, or PBMCs; the material itself was cDNA or gDNA.

The germline V gene has CDR1 SGHDT and CDR2 YYEEEE. The CDR3 runs 14 residues. Deletions cut 4 bases from V and 4 bases from J, with 14 bases between. The V and J genes are TRBV5-6 and TRBJ1-2; D is possibly TRBD1 (6 bases). The specimen was peripheral blood. The source of this sequence is an older woman with active or convalescent COVID-19. CDR3 amino acids: CASSADSPFYGYTF. Here the CDR3 DNA reads TGTGCCAGCAGCGCGGACAGCCCGTTCTATGGCTACACCTTC.